This T cell receptor (beta chain) was sequenced during a study of patients and donors after allogeneic stem cell transplantation. Germline CDR1 and CDR2: MNHEY and SVGAGI. The CDR3 sequence is 15 residues long. V dropped 2 bases and J dropped 2 bases, with 13 bases sitting between them. TCRdb processed the RT-PCR reads anew with MiXCR; each CDR3 protein has one entry. The sample holds about a million distinct CDR3 sequences, 18% seen once. This sequence joins TRBV6-5 and TRBJ2-7, with D perhaps TRBD2 (6 bases). The clonotype comes from a human donor who was either an allogeneic HSCT recipient or a stem cell or donor lymphocyte infusion donor (not recorded which). It is not recorded whose cells these are; they may come from a transplant donor. Sample: blood, either unsorted or a sorted T cell fraction (not recorded which). This chain's CDR3 is CASSYRPSGAYEQYF. CDR3 bases: TGTGCCAGCAGTTACAGGCCATCGGGGGCCTACGAGCAGTACTTC.